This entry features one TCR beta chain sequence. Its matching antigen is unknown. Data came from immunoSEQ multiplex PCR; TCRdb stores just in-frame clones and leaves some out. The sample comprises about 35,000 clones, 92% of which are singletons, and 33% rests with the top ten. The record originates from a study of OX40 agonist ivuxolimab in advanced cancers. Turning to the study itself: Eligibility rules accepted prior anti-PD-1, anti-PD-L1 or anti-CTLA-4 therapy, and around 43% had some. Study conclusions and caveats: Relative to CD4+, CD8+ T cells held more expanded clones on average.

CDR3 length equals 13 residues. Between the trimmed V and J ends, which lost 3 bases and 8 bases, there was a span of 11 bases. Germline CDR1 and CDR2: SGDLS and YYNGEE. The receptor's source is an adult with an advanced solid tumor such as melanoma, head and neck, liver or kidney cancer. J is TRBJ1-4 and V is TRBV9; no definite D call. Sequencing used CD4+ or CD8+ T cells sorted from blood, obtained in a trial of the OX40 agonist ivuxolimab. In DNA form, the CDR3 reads TGTGCCAGCAGCGCGGGCGGAGGGGAAAAACTGTTTTTT. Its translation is CASSAGGGEKLFF.